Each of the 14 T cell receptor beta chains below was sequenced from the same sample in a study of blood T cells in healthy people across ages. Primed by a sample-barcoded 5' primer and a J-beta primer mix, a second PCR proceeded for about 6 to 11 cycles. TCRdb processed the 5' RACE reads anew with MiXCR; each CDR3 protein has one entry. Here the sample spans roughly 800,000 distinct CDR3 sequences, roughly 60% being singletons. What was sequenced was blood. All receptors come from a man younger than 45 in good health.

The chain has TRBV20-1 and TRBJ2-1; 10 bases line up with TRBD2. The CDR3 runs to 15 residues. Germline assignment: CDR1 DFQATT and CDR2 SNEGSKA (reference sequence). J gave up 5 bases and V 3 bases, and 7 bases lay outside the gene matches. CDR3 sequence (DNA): TGCAGTGCTAGTGACCTAGCGGGGGTGAACAATGAGCAGTTCTTC. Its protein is CSASDLAGVNNEQFF.

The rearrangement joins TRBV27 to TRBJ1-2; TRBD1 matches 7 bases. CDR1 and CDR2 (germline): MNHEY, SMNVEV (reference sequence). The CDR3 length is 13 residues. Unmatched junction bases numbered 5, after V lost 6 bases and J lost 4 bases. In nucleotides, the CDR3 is TGTGCCAGCAGCGCCCGGACAGGCTATGGCTACACCTTC. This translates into CASSARTGYGYTF.

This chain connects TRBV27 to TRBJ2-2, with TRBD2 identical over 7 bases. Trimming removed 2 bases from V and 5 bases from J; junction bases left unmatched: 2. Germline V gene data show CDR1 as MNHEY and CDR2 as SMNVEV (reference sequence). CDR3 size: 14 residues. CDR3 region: CASSLPSGTGELFF. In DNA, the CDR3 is TGTGCCAGCAGTTTACCTAGCGGTACCGGGGAGCTGTTTTTT.

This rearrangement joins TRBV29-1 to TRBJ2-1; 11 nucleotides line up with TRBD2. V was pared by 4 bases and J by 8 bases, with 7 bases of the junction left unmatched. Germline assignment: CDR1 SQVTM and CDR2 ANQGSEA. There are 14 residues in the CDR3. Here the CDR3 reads CSVVGLAAGYEQFF. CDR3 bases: TGCAGCGTTGTGGGACTAGCGGCTGGTTATGAGCAGTTCTTC.

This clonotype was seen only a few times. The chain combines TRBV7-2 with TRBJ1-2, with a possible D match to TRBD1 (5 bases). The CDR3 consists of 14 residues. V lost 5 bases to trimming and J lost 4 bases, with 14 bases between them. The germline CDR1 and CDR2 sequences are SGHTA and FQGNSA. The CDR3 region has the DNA TGTGCCAGCAGCCGCTCGGGACCCACCTATGGCTACACCTTC. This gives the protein CASSRSGPTYGYTF.

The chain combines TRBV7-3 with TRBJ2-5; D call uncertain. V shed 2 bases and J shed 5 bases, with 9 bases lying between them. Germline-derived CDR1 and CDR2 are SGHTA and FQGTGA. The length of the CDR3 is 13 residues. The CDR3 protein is CASSLGIWETQYF. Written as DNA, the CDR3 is TGTGCCAGCAGCTTAGGGATTTGGGAGACCCAGTACTTC.

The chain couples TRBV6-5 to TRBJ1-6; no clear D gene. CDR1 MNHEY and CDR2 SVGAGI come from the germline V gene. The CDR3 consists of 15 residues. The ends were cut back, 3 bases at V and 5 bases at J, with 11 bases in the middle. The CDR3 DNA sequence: TGTGCCAGCAGTTATTGGGGAGCCCATAATTCACCCCTCCACTTT. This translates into CASSYWGAHNSPLHF.

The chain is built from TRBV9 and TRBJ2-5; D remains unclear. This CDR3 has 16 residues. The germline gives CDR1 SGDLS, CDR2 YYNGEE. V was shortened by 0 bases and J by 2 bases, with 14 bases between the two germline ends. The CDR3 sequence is CASSVDHLGWQETQYF. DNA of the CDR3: TGTGCCAGCAGCGTAGATCATTTGGGTTGGCAAGAGACCCAGTACTTC.

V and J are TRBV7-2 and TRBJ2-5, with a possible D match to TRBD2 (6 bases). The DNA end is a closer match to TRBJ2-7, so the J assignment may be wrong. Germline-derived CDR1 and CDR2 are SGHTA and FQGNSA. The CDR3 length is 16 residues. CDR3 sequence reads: CASSLVETRHGAEQYF. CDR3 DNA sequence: TGTGCCAGCAGCTTAGTAGAGACTAGACACGGTGCCGAGCAGTACTTC.

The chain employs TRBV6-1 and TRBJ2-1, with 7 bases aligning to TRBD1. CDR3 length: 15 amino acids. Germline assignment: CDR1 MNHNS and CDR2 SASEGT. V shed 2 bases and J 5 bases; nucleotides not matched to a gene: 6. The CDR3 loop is CASSERAGGNNEQFF. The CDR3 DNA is TGTGCCAGCAGTGAACGGGCAGGGGGAAACAATGAGCAGTTCTTC.

This CDR3 is CASSFPHSPLHF. The CDR3 DNA is TGTGCCAGCAGTTTTCCCCATTCACCCCTCCACTTT. The J gene is TRBJ1-6, the V gene TRBV12-3 or TRBV12-4; D uncertain. The CDR3 runs to 12 residues. Between the trimmed V and J ends, which lost 3 bases and 8 bases, there was a span of 5 bases.

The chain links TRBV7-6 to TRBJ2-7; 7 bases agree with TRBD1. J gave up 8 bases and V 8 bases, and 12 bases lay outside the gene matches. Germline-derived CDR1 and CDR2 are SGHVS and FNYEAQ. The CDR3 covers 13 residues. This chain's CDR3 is CASVAGTADKQYF. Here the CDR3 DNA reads TGTGCCAGCGTAGCCGGGACAGCGGACAAGCAGTACTTC.

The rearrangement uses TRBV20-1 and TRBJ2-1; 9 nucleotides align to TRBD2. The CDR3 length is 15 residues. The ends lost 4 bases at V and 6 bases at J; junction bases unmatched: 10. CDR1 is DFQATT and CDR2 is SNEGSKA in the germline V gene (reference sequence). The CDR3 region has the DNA TGCAGTGCTAATCCGACTGGCGGGAGGGTCAATGAGCAGTTCTTC. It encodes CSANPTGGRVNEQFF.

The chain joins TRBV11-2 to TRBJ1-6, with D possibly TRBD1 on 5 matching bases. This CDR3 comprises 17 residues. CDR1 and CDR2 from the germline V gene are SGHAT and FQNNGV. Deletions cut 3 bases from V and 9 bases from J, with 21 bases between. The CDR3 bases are TGTGCCAGCAGCTTGTCGGCCCGGGACTCCAGGATTTCACCCCTCCACTTT. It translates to CASSLSARDSRISPLHF.